The 24 T cell receptor beta chains below all came from one sample that was sequenced in a study of tumor-infiltrating lymphocytes in primary liver carcinoma. Blood RNA originated from unsorted whole blood, with germline DNA additionally extracted. From about 0.45 ug total RNA, TCR beta cDNA was generated with a primer in the constant region. It was through three nested multiplex PCR rounds of slightly modified ARM-PCR that TCR beta libraries arose. In the first two PCR rounds, TRBV1-TRBV30 forward primers were paired with a C-beta reverse primer, and each round lasted around 10 cycles. TCRdb re-called the multiplex PCR reads through MiXCR, storing one row per CDR3 protein. The sample shows 180,000 or so distinct CDR3 sequences, 50% to 75% of them seen only once. Material for sequencing was peripheral blood. Receptors originate from a man in his forties with primary liver carcinoma and hepatitis B virus infection.

This clonotype appeared once. The gene calls are TRBV2 and TRBJ2-7; D is possibly TRBD2 (5 bases). Germline V gene lookup returns CDR1 SNHLY and CDR2 FYNNEI. This CDR3 has 12 residues. The V gene lost 2 bases and the J gene lost 6 bases, with 8 bases spanning the gap. Here the CDR3 DNA reads TGTGCCAGCAGTGAAAGAGGGTCCGAGCAGTACTTC. Translation: CASSERGSEQYF.

This clonotype was counted many times. The chain recombines TRBV29-1 with TRBJ2-3; a possible D gene is TRBD2 (5 bases). The CDR3 runs to 12 residues. Trimming removed 7 bases from V and 0 bases from J, with 8 bases in between. The V gene's germline CDR1 is SQVTM and CDR2 ANQGSEA. CDR3 residues: CSEEDSTDTQYF. CDR3 nucleotide sequence: TGCAGCGAGGAGGACAGCACAGATACGCAGTATTTT.

Remarks on this clonotype: Given a much more abundant clone one base away, this may be a read error. The gene calls are TRBV29-1 and TRBJ2-1, with D perhaps TRBD1 (6 bases). Looked up from germline, CDR1 is SQVTM and CDR2 is ANQGSEA. This CDR3 region has 13 residues. The ends were cut back, 6 bases at V and 4 bases at J, with 13 bases in the middle. In nucleotides, the CDR3 is TGCAGCGTGCCGGGACAAGGTTACAATGAGCAGTTCTTC. It is translated as CSVPGQGYNEQFF.

This rearrangement joins TRBV29-1 to TRBJ2-7; D is possibly TRBD1 or TRBD2 (5 bases each). The V gene's germline CDR1 is SQVTM and CDR2 ANQGSEA. The CDR3 spans 14 residues. V lost 4 bases, J lost 0 bases, and 13 bases lay in between. Here the CDR3 DNA reads TGCAGCGTTGCGGGGATAGGGGACTCCTACGAGCAGTACTTC. It yields the protein CSVAGIGDSYEQYF.

This clonotype occurred a few times. The chain uses TRBV6-5 and TRBJ1-4, with D uncertain. Germline CDR1 reads MNHEY; CDR2 reads SVGAGI. The CDR3 sequence is 15 residues long. V was shortened by 0 bases and J by 7 bases, with 12 bases between the two germline ends. CDR3 loop: CASSYSSGNTEKLFF. The CDR3, as DNA: TGTGCCAGCAGTTACTCGTCGGGGAATACTGAAAAACTGTTTTTT.

This clonotype showed up just a few times. The chain carries TRBV29-1 and TRBJ2-5; D gene unclear. The ends were cut back, 3 bases at V and 1 base at J, with 3 bases in the middle. There are 11 residues in the CDR3. Germline V gene sequence: CDR1 SQVTM, CDR2 ANQGSEA. The CDR3 DNA reads TGCAGCGTTGATTTCCAAGAGACCCAGTACTTC. Protein product: CSVDFQETQYF.

Concerning this clonotype: Germline is not matched at one junction end, which may reflect a read error. The chain combines TRBV5-1 with TRBJ1-2; 9 nucleotides align to TRBD1. The germline CDR1 and CDR2 sequences are SGHRS and YFSETQ. The CDR3 spans 15 residues. CDR3 coding DNA: TGCGCCAGCAGGACCGGGACAGGGATTTTATGTGGCTACACTTTC. Translation gives CASRTGTGILCGYTF.

The table lists this clonotype with a count of one. Since the CDR3 does not end with the conserved phenylalanine or tryptophan, this likely comes from a read error. The chain recombines TRBV11-2 with TRBJ2-2, with 8 bases lining up with TRBD2. Germline V lookup: CDR1 SGHAT, CDR2 FQNNGV. The CDR3 length is 14 residues. After removal of 3 bases from V and 5 bases from J, the junction contained 2 bases not matched to a gene. DNA for the CDR3: TGTGCCAGCAGCTTCGGGGGGGGGACCGGGGAGCTGTTTTCT. Translating gives CASSFGGGTGELFS.

On this clonotype itself: A read error may produce the germline difference seen at one junction end. The chain employs TRBV11-2 and TRBJ2-7; D remains ambiguous. Germline assignment: CDR1 SGHAT and CDR2 FQNNGV. This CDR3 has 14 residues. CDR3 bases: TGTGCCGGCAGCTTAGGCCCAGGTACCTACGAGCAGCACTTC. Encoded protein: CAGSLGPGTYEQHF.

The chain uses TRBV14 and TRBJ2-2, with 9 bases lining up with TRBD2. CDR1 is SGHDN and CDR2 is FVKESK in the germline V gene. This CDR3 has 16 residues. The trim removed 1 base at V and 3 bases at J, leaving 3 bases unmatched. The CDR3 sequence is CASSQVAGVYTGELFF. CDR3 bases: TGTGCCAGCAGCCAAGTAGCGGGAGTTTACACCGGGGAGCTGTTTTTT. Combining the CDR3 with reference TRBV14 and TRBJ2-2 gives the whole variable domain EAGVTQFPSHSVIEKGQTVTLRCDPISGHDNLYWYRRVMGKEIKFLLHFVKESKQDESGMPNNRFLAERTGGTYSTLKVQPAELEDSGVYFCASSQVAGVYTGELFFGEGSRLTVL.

Regarding this clonotype: At one end, the junction sequence differs from germline, possibly due to a read error. The V call is TRBV6-2 or TRBV6-3, the J call TRBJ2-7; no definite D call. This CDR3 region has 12 residues. Germline CDR1 MNHEY, CDR2 SVGEGT. The chain's CDR3 is CTSSYDRVKLYF. The CDR3, as DNA: TGTACCAGCAGTTACGACCGAGTAAAGCTGTACTTC.

This chain connects TRBV12-3 or TRBV12-4 to TRBJ1-5, with 7 nucleotides matching TRBD1. CDR3 size: 15 residues. V was pared by 5 bases and J by 6 bases, with 10 bases of the junction left unmatched. The CDR3 is CASSHAQGWGQPQHF. The CDR3 bases are TGTGCCAGCAGTCACGCACAGGGGTGGGGTCAGCCCCAGCATTTT.

A remark on this clonotype: No conserved phenylalanine or tryptophan is present at the end of the CDR3, so a read error is the likely explanation. The rearrangement joins TRBV6-5 to TRBJ2-7; 7 bases match TRBD2. This CDR3 region has 14 residues. CDR1 is MNHEY, CDR2 SVGAGI, per germline. The CDR3 region is CASKMALADYEQYI. The CDR3 DNA reads as TGTGCGAGCAAAATGGCGCTAGCGGACTACGAGCAGTACATC.

Regarding this clonotype: This may stem from a read error, because a much larger clone lies one nucleotide away. The CDR3 DNA reads TGCAGCGTTAAAGAACGAAACTATGGCTACACCTTC. Translated, it gives CSVKERNYGYTF. The chain is built from TRBV29-1 and TRBJ1-2; D is unclear. The length of the CDR3 is 12 residues. Germline loops: CDR1 SQVTM, CDR2 ANQGSEA.

This clonotype showed up just once. The chain joins TRBV11-2 to TRBJ2-2, with D uncertain. The CDR3 covers 14 residues. Germline CDR1 SGHAT, CDR2 FQNNGV. V was pared by 3 bases and J by 6 bases, with 11 bases between. The CDR3 reads CASSFYRSAGELFF. The CDR3 DNA reads TGTGCCAGCAGCTTTTATAGATCCGCCGGGGAGCTGTTTTTT.

The chain couples TRBV12-3 or TRBV12-4 to TRBJ1-5; TRBD1 might be the D (5 bases). With 6 bases removed from V and 1 base from J, the gap between germline ends came to 10 bases. The CDR3 length is 14 residues. CDR3 amino acids: CASSIGVSNQPQHF. CDR3 in DNA: TGTGCCAGCAGCATAGGGGTAAGCAATCAGCCCCAGCATTTT.

The rearrangement uses TRBV12-3 or TRBV12-4 and TRBJ2-1; D perhaps matches TRBD2 (5 bases). The CDR3 has 11 residues. Trimming removed 4 bases from V and 11 bases from J, with 9 bases in between. CDR3 sequence: CASSWGDKQFF. Written as DNA, the CDR3 is TGTGCCAGCAGTTGGGGAGATAAGCAGTTCTTC.

The chain combines TRBV29-1 with TRBJ1-3, with D maybe TRBD1 (5 bases). This CDR3 spans 17 amino acids. V was clipped by 4 bases and J by 3 bases, with 22 bases between them. From germline, CDR1 is SQVTM and CDR2 ANQGSEA. Here the CDR3 reads CSVAGASGTTGGNTIYF. CDR3 nucleotide sequence: TGCAGCGTTGCCGGGGCTAGCGGCACCACCGGTGGAAACACCATATATTTT.

This clonotype appeared a few times. With a much larger clone just one base away, this may be a read error. This chain connects TRBV11-2 to TRBJ2-1, with 11 bases lining up with TRBD2. From germline, CDR1 is SGHAT and CDR2 FQNNGV. The length of the CDR3 is 19 residues. With 2 bases clipped from V and 10 bases from J, the junction kept 19 bases outside the gene matches. Here the CDR3 DNA reads TGTGCCAGCAGCTTACGGGGCCTACTGACTAGCGGGATGGGCGTGGAGCAGTTCTTC. It specifies CASSLRGLLTSGMGVEQFF. The entire variable domain, with the rest obtained from reference TRBV11-2 and TRBJ2-1, is as follows: EAGVAQSPRYKIIEKRQSVAFWCNPISGHATLYWYQQILGQGPKLLIQFQNNGVVDDSQLPKDRFSAERLKGVDSTLKIQPAKLEDSAVYLCASSLRGLLTSGMGVEQFFGPGTRLTVL.

In regard to this clonotype: A read error may produce the germline difference seen at one junction end. The chain employs TRBV29-1 and TRBJ2-3, with a possible D match to TRBD2 (6 bases). Germline values: CDR1 SQVTM, CDR2 ANQGSEA. The CDR3 covers 15 residues. The CDR3 DNA follows: TGCAGCGTTCGCCGGGAGATACCCGGCACAGATACGGAGTATTTT. Its protein product is CSVRREIPGTDTEYF.

This clonotype was counted only a few times. V usage is TRBV4-1 and J usage is TRBJ2-3; possible D gene TRBD2, 5 bases. Germline CDR1 is MGHRA and CDR2 is YSYEKL. V was shortened by 2 bases and J by 4 bases, with 7 bases between the two germline ends. The CDR3 totals 13 residues. The CDR3 reads CASSQRAADTQYF. The CDR3 nucleotides read TGCGCCAGCAGCCAAAGAGCGGCAGATACGCAGTATTTT.

This clonotype appeared once. At one boundary the junction diverges from the germline segment, which might be a read error. This chain links TRBV11-2 with TRBJ2-3; maybe TRBD2 (6 bases). CDR1 SGHAT and CDR2 FQNNGV come from the germline V gene. The CDR3 sequence is 15 residues long. In DNA, the CDR3 is TGTGTCAGCAGCTTAACCGGGAGCAGGAGAGATACTCAGTATTTT. This sequence encodes CVSSLTGSRRDTQYF.

Here the CDR3 DNA reads TGTGCCATCAGTGAGCGACTAGAGGTAGATGAGCAGTTCTTC. It encodes CAISERLEVDEQFF. The V gene is TRBV10-3, the J gene TRBJ2-1; possible D gene TRBD2, 6 bases. V lost 2 bases and J 8 bases, leaving 13 bases between the germline ends. From germline, CDR1 is ENHRY and CDR2 SYGVKD. This CDR3 contains 14 residues.

This clonotype was seen just once. A read error may produce the germline difference seen at one junction end. V and J are TRBV11-2 and TRBJ2-7; D may be TRBD1 (6 bases). Germline V CDR1 and CDR2: SGHAT, FQNNGV. The CDR3 spans 14 residues. The CDR3 region is CASSLGGLPYERYF. CDR3 coding DNA: TGTGCCAGCAGCTTAGGGGGGCTCCCCTACGAGCGGTACTTC.